The clone carrying this TCR beta chain was seen ten or more times. This entry belongs to a study of early T cells in non-severe SARS-CoV-2 infection. V shed 3 bases, J shed 7 bases, and the junction held 6 bases outside the gene matches. CDR1 is SEHNR, CDR2 FQNEAQ, per germline (reference sequence). CDR3 size: 15 residues. From the 5' RACE reads, TCRdb called clonotypes with MiXCR, one entry per CDR3 protein. The sample lists around 82,000 distinct CDR3 sequences, roughly 10% seen once, with approximately 4.5% in the top ten. Specimen: whole blood. The source is an adult who was a healthcare worker with PCR-confirmed SARS-CoV-2 infection or an uninfected control (not recorded which). The rearrangement uses TRBV7-9 and TRBJ2-1, with 10 bases identical to TRBD2. The CDR3 region has the DNA TGTGCCAGCAGCTTCCCCTCTAGCGGGAGAAATGAGCAGTTCTTC. It translates to CASSFPSSGRNEQFF.